This entry describes one T cell receptor (beta chain). The antigen is unknown. These data come from a study of cytomegalovirus exposure and HLA in healthy donors. Background on the study: There were about 85 million unique TCRs (from HLA-typed donors) in an early data release.

The PCR employed 60 Vbeta primers together with 13 Jbeta primers. Method: immunoSEQ multiplex PCR; TCRdb's copy keeps in-frame clones and lacks some. The sample consists of about 110,000 clones, under 90% of them appearing once. This cohort consisted of healthy bone marrow donors. Germline V lookup: CDR1 SGHRS, CDR2 YFSETQ. The length of the CDR3 is 15 residues. With V trimmed by 0 bases and J by 14 bases, 14 bases remained unmatched. Study-level points and caveats: Cytomegalovirus-associated status was assigned to roughly 160 TCR beta chains. By a later analysis, the bulk of CMV-associated TCR beta chains appeared HLA-restricted.

The sample comprised PBMCs. The chain recombines TRBV5-1 with TRBJ2-3; 8 bases map to TRBD2. This TCR came from a woman aged 25 to 39 in good health and CMV-seronegative. The CDR3 region is CASSLAGSGGEYRYF. CDR3 coding DNA: TGCGCCAGCAGCTTGGCCGGGAGCGGGGGAGAATATCGGTATTTT. The variable domain in full, completed from reference TRBV5-1 and TRBJ2-3, reads KAGVTQTPRYLIKTRGQQVTLSCSPISGHRSVSWYQQTPGQGLQFLFEYFSETQRNKGNFPGRFSGRQFSNSRSEMNVSTLELGDSALYLCASSLAGSGGEYRYFGPGTRLTVL.